Listed below are T cell receptor beta chains from one sample, sequenced in a study of graft-versus-host responses after intestinal transplantation. The table came from immunoSEQ multiplex PCR; TCRdb's copy has only in-frame clones and leaves some out. This table has approximately 1,600 clones, 90% to 95% appearing once. Sequencing was performed on PBMCs, taken 16 days after intestinal transplant. These receptors all come from a human patient who received an intestinal transplant, so some T cells may come from the graft donor. The CDR3 runs from the conserved cysteine through the conserved F or W. Each record gives: D gene, clone size, V gene, CDR3 length, J gene, CDR3 DNA, CDR3 protein. A D gene is named only where the DNA matches it firmly. The listing skips clone size in some rows; elsewhere it reads once, few, many or a size class.

TRBD2	NA	TRBV6-5	16	TRBJ2-7	TGTGCCAGCAGTTACTCGAGAGCGGGGGGAACCTACGAGCAGTACTTC	CASSYSRAGGTYEQYF
TRBD2	NA	TRBV12-5	14	TRBJ2-1	TGTGCTAGTGGAAGCGGGGGGGCCCACAATGAGCAGTTCTTC	CASGSGGAHNEQFF
TRBD2	NA	TRBV30	15	TRBJ2-5	TGTGCCTGGAGTCCCAGCGGGAGTCCACAAGAGACCCAGTACTTC	CAWSPSGSPQETQYF
NA	NA	TRBV10-3	15	TRBJ2-7	TGTGCCATCAGTAAAGACCCGGGAAACGCCTACGAGCAGTACTTC	CAISKDPGNAYEQYF
NA	NA	TRBV4-1	17	TRBJ2-3	TGCGCCAGCAGCCCGAGCCTTGTGACAGTCCACACAGATACGCAGTATTTT	CASSPSLVTVHTDTQYF
TRBD1	NA	TRBV7-6	17	TRBJ2-3	TGTGCCAGCAGCTGGACGCCGGGACAGGGGTTTACAGATACGCAGTATTTT	CASSWTPGQGFTDTQYF
NA	NA	TRBV27	13	TRBJ2-7	TGTGCCAGCAGTTCCTCCGGGCGATACGAGCAGTACTTC	CASSSSGRYEQYF
TRBD1	NA	TRBV4-1	16	TRBJ2-7	TGCGCCAGCAGCCCCCGACAGGGACGGTACAGAAACGAGCAGTACTTC	CASSPRQGRYRNEQYF
TRBD2	NA	TRBV4-1	16	TRBJ2-1	TGCGCCAGCAGCTCCCGACTAGCGGGGTTAAACAATGAGCAGTTCTTC	CASSSRLAGLNNEQFF
NA	NA	TRBV27	11	TRBJ2-1	TGTGCCAGCAGCATAGGTCTTGAGCAGTTCTTC	CASSIGLEQFF
TRBD1	NA	TRBV30	16	TRBJ2-3	TGTGCCTGGAGTCTGGACAGGGTCAAATTCGCAGATACGCAGTATTTT	CAWSLDRVKFADTQYF
NA	NA	TRBV13	14	TRBJ2-7	TGTGCCAGCAGCCGCAGGACTGAGAGTTACGAGCAGTACTTC	CASSRRTESYEQYF
TRBD1	NA	TRBV7-6	13	TRBJ2-3	TGTGCCACCAGGGGGCCGAGCACAGATACGCAGTATTTT	CATRGPSTDTQYF
TRBD1	NA	TRBV19	15	TRBJ2-1	TGTGCCAGTAGTCCCCGACAGGGTTCCTACAATGAGCAGTTCTTC	CASSPRQGSYNEQFF
NA	NA	TRBV27	14	TRBJ2-1	TGTGCCAGCAGTTCGACCGAACAGGGATATGAGCAGTTCTTC	CASSSTEQGYEQFF
NA	NA	TRBV6-8	15	TRBJ2-7	TGTGCCAGCAGTTACTCGGGCCTTGGAGGGTACGAGCAGTACTTC	CASSYSGLGGYEQYF
NA	NA	TRBV5-1	14	TRBJ2-7	TGCGCCAGCAGCTTCGGTGGGCAAGGTTACGAGCAGTACTTC	CASSFGGQGYEQYF
NA	once	TRBV19	12	TRBJ2-7	TGTGCCACCGCCGGTTGGGGCTACGAGCAGTACTTC	CATAGWGYEQYF
NA	NA	TRBV5-4	15	TRBJ2-1	TGTGCCAGCAGCTTGGCACAGGGCGGCTACAATGAGCAGTTCTTC	CASSLAQGGYNEQFF
NA	NA	TRBV18	16	TRBJ2-1	TGTGCCAGCTCACCCAGAGGCGGCTACTCCTACAATGAGCAGTTCTTC	CASSPRGGYSYNEQFF
TRBD2	NA	TRBV7-6	16	TRBJ2-2	TGTGCCAGCAGCTTAGGGGGACTAGCGGGGACCGGGGAGCTGTTTTTT	CASSLGGLAGTGELFF
TRBD2	few	TRBV27	14	TRBJ2-1	TGTGCCAGCAGTTTAGCGGGAGGCTACAATGAGCAGTTCTTC	CASSLAGGYNEQFF
TRBD2	NA	TRBV28	15	TRBJ2-2	TGTGCCAGCCTTCAGGGACTAGCGGGACCCGGGGAGCTGTTTTTT	CASLQGLAGPGELFF
TRBD1	few	TRBV28	15	TRBJ2-1	TGTGCCAGCAGTTTTTACAGGGGGCTTATGGATGAGCAGTTCTTC	CASSFYRGLMDEQFF
TRBD1	NA	TRBV13	15	TRBJ1-2	TGTGCCAGCAGCTTAGTCCAGGGGGGTGACTATGGCTACACCTTC	CASSLVQGGDYGYTF
TRBD1	NA	TRBV7-9	15	TRBJ2-5	TGTGCCAGCAGCTGGGACAGGGGGCGCGAACAGACCCAGTACTTC	CASSWDRGREQTQYF
TRBD1	NA	TRBV7-9	15	TRBJ1-2	TGTGCCAGCAGCCTAATGGACAGGAAAAACTATGGCTACACCTTC	CASSLMDRKNYGYTF